The entry below gives a single T cell receptor (beta chain) sequence along with its context. Antigen specificity is unknown. Time point described: persistent/refractory GD, antithyroid drugs over 5 years with positive TRAb. Scientists built the TCR library using RNA that was extracted from PBMCs. Assembly of TCR beta libraries relied on iRepertoire HTBI primers together with Arm-PCR of CDR3 regions. A single record per CDR3 protein comes from TCRdb applying MiXCR to the multiplex PCR reads. The sample carries more than 650,000 distinct CDR3 sequences, about 30% recorded once. Looked up from germline, CDR1 is SEHNR and CDR2 is FQNEAQ (reference sequence). V trimming: 3 bases; J trimming: 2 bases; junction bases outside the gene matches: 6. This CDR3 contains 15 residues. This sample was taken from a study of regulatory T cells in long-lasting Graves disease. Study outcomes and limitations: Lower TCR diversity was seen in persistent Graves' patients than in newly diagnosed ones. Persistent disease preferred TRBV28, TRBJ1-2 and TRBJ2-5. Exclusively peripheral blood, rather than thyroid tissue, was studied. In persistent patients, shared public clonotypes (more than 2,500) outnumbered those in new patients (nearly 1,000).

The chain uses TRBV7-9 and TRBJ2-7; TRBD2 aligns across 8 bases. This receptor was obtained from a female donor with Graves disease. The source material was peripheral blood mononuclear cells (PBMCs), sampled when the disease was refractory, from a patient treated with antithyroid drugs. Written as DNA, the CDR3 is TGTGCCAGCAGCTTCCAGGCGGGAGGTACCTACGAGCAGTACTTC. Translating it yields CASSFQAGGTYEQYF.